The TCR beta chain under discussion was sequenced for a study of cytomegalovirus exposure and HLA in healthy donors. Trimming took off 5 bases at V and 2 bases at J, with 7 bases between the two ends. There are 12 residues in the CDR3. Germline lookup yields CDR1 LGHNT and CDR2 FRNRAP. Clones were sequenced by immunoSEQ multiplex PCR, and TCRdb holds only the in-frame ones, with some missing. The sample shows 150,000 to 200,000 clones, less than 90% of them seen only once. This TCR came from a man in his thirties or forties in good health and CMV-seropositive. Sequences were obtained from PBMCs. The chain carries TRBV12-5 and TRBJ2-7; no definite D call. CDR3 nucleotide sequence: TGTGCTAGTGGTCCCAACACCTACGAGCAGTACTTC. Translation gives CASGPNTYEQYF. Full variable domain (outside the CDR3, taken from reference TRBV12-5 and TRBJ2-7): DARVTQTPRHKVTEMGQEVTMRCQPILGHNTVFWYRQTMMQGLELLAYFRNRAPLDDSGMPKDRFSAEMPDATLATLKIQPSEPRDSAVYFCASGPNTYEQYFGPGTRLTVT.